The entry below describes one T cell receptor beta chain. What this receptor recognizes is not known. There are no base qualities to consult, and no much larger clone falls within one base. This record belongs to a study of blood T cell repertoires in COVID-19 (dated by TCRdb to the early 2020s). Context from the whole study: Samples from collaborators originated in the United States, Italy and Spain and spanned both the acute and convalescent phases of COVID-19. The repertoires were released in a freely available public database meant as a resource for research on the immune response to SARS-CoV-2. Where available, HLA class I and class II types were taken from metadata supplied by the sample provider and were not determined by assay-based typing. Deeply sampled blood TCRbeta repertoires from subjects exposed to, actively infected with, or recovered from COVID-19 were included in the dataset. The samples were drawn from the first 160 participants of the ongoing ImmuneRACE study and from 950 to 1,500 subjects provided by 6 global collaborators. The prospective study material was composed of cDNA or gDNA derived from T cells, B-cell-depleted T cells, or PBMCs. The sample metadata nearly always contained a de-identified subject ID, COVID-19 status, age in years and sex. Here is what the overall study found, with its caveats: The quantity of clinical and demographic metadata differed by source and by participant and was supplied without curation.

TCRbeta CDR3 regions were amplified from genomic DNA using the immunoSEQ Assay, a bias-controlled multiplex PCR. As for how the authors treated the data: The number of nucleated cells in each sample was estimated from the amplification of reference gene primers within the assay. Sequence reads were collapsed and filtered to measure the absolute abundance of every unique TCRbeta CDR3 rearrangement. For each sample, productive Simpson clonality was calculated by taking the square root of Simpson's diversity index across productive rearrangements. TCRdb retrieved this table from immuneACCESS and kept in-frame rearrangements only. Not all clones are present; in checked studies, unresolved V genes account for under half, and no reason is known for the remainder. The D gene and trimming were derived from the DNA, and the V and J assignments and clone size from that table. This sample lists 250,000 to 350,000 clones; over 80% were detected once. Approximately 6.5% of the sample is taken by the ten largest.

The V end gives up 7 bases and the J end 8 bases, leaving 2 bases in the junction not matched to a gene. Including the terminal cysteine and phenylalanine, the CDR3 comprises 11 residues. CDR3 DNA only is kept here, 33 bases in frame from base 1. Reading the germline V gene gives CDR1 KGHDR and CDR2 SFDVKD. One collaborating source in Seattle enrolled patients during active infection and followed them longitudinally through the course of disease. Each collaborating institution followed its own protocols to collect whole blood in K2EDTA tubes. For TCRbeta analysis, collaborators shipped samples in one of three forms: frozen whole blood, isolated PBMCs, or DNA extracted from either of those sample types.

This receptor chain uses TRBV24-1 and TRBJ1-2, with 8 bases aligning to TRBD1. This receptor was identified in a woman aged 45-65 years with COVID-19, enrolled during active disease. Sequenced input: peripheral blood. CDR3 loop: CATSAGGGYTF. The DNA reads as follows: TGTGCCACCAGCGCAGGGGGCGGCTACACCTTC.